This T cell receptor beta chain was identified during a study of blood T cell repertoires in COVID-19. For the study at large: Acute and convalescent COVID-19 specimens originated in the United States, Italy and Spain. The analysed material was cDNA or gDNA that came from T cells, B-cell-depleted T cells, or PBMCs.

Assay used: immunoSEQ multiplex PCR; TCRdb lists only in-frame clones, some missing. The data contain fewer than 300,000 clones, 75% to 90% of them singletons. This sequence was found in a human donor in a cohort sampled during active COVID-19. Specimen: peripheral blood.

CDR3 DNA: TGTGCCAGCAGCTCAACAGGGAACACTGAAGCTTTCTTT. Amino acid sequence: CASSSTGNTEAFF. This chain links TRBV7-9 with TRBJ1-1, with D perhaps TRBD1 (5 bases). V lost 4 bases to trimming and J lost 1 base, with 7 bases between them. CDR1 is SEHNR and CDR2 is FQNEAQ in the germline V gene (reference sequence). The CDR3 is 13 residues long.